This TCR beta chain was documented in a study of breast tumors, draining lymph nodes, adjacent tissues. Axillary draining lymph nodes of breast cancer patients supplied the node samples. Germline V gene sequence: CDR1 DFQATT, CDR2 SNEGSKA (reference sequence). V trimming: 2 bases; J trimming: 5 bases; junction bases outside the gene matches: 5. The CDR3 extends over 13 amino acids. Notes on the study in general: Tumor TCR diversity was below lymph nodes but above nontumor tissue. Findings are consistent with lymph node origin and intratumoral expansion of most tumor T cells. The lymph node origin of tumor T cells was framed as consistent with a hypothesis, not demonstrated. Compared with basal-like, luminal-like tumors shared significantly more repertoire with nontumor tissue.

This clonotype has at least ten counts. Its matching antigen is unknown. TCRdb re-derived calls from the multiplex PCR reads in MiXCR, one entry per CDR3 protein. The data show under 300,000 distinct CDR3 sequences, around 35% seen once. This TCR was recovered from a female donor with breast cancer. Some clones in this sample may be carry-over from other donors' samples. Sequenced material: axillary lymph node tissue. The chain is built from TRBV20-1 and TRBJ1-2; TRBD1 aligns across 7 bases. The CDR3: CSARSPGQYGYTF. CDR3 nucleotide sequence: TGCAGTGCTAGATCCCCGGGACAGTATGGCTACACCTTC.